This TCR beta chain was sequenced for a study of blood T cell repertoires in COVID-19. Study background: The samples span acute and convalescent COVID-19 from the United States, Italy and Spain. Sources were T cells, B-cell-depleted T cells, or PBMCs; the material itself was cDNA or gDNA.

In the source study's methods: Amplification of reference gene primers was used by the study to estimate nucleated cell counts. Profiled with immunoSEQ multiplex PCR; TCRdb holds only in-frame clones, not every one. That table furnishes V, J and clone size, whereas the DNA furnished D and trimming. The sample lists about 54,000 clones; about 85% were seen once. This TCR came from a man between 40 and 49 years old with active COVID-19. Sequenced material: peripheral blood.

The CDR3 loop is CATSQYPRESADTQYF. The CDR3 DNA reads as TGTGCCACCAGTCAATATCCTCGGGAGAGCGCAGATACGCAGTATTTT. The rearrangement joins TRBV24-1 to TRBJ2-3; tentatively, D is TRBD2 (6 bases). Trimming took 6 bases from V and 4 from J, leaving 19 bases between them. This CDR3 region has 16 residues. In germline, CDR1 is KGHDR, CDR2 SFDVKD.